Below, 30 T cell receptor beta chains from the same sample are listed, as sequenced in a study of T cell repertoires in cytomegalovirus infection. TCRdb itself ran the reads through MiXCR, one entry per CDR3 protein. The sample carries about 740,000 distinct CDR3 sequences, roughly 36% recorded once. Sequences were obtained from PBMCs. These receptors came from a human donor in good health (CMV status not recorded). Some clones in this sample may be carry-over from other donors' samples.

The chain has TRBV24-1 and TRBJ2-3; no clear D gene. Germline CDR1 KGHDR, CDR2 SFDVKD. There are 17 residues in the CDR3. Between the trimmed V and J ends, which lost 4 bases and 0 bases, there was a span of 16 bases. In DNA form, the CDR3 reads TGTGCCACCAGTGACTACCGACGCTTCACTAGCACAGATACGCAGTATTTT. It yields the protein CATSDYRRFTSTDTQYF.

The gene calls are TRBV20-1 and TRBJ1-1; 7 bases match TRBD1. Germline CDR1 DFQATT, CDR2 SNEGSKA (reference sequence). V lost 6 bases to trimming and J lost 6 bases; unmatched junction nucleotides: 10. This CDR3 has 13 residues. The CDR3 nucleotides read TGCAGTGCCCCCCCAGGGGGAAGACCTGAAGCTTTCTTT. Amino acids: CSAPPGGRPEAFF.

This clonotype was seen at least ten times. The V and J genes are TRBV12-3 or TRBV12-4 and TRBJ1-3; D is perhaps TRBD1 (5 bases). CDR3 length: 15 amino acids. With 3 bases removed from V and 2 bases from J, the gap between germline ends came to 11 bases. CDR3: CASSFAGQAGNTIYF. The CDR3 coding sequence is TGTGCCAGCAGTTTTGCAGGGCAAGCTGGAAACACCATATATTTT.

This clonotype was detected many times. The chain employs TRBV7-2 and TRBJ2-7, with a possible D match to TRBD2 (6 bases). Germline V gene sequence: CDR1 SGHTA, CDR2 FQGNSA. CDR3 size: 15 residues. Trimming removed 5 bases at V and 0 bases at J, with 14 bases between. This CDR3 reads CASSLRDFSSYEQYF. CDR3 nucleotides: TGTGCCAGCAGCCTAAGGGACTTTAGCTCCTACGAGCAGTACTTC.

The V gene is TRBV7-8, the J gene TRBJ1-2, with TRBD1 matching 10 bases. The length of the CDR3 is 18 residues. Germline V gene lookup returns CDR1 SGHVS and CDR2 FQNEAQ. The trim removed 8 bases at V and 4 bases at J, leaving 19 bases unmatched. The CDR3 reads CASRKDRGQGKTFYGYTF. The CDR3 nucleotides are TGTGCCAGCCGAAAAGATAGGGGACAGGGGAAGACGTTCTATGGCTACACCTTC.

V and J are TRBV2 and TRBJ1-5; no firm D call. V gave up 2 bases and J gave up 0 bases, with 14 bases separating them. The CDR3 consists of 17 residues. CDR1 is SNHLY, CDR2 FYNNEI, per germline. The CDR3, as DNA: TGTGCCAGCAGTGAATGGGTAGAACCGGCTAGCAATCAGCCCCAGCATTTT. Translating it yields CASSEWVEPASNQPQHF.

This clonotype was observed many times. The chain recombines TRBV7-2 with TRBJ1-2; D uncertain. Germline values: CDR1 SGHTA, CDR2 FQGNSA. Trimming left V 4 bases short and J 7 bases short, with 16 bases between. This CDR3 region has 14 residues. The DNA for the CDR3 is TGTGCCAGCAGCTACCCATCAAGCCGAGGTGGCTACACCTTC. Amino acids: CASSYPSSRGGYTF. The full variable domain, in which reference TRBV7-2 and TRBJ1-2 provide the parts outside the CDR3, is GAGVSQSPSNKVTEKGKDVELRCDPISGHTALYWYRQSLGQGLEFLIYFQGNSAPDKSGLPSDRFSAERTGGSVSTLTIQRTQQEDSAVYLCASSYPSSRGGYTFGSGTRLTVV.

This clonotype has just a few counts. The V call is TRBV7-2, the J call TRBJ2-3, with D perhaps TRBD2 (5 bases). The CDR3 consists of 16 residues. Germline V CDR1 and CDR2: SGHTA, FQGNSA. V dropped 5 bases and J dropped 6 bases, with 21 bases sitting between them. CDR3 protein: CASSNDVRVLRDTQYF. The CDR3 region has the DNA TGTGCCAGCAGCAACGACGTGCGGGTCCTACGGGATACGCAGTATTTT.

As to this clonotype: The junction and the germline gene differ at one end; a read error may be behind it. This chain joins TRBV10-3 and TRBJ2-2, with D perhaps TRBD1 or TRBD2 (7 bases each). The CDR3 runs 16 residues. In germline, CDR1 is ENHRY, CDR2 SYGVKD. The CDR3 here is CAISAIEGAQGGGLFF. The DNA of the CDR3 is TGTGCCATCAGTGCAATAGAGGGGGCTCAGGGCGGGGGGCTGTTTTTT.

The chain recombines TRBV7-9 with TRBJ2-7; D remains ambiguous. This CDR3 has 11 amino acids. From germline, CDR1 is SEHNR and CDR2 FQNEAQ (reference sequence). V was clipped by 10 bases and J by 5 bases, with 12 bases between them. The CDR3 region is CATAKEHEQYF. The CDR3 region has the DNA TGTGCCACCGCTAAGGAGCACGAGCAGTACTTC.

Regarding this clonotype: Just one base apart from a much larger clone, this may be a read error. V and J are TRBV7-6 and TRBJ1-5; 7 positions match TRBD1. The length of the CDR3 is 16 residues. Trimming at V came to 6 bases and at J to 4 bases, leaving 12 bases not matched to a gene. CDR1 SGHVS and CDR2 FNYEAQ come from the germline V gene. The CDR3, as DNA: TGTGCCAGCAGTCCCCGGGACAGTGGACCTAATCAGCCCCAGCATTTT. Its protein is CASSPRDSGPNQPQHF.

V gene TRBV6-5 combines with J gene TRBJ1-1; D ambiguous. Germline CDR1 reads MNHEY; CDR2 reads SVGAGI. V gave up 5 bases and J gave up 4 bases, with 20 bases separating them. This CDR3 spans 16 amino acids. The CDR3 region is CASSTGPGVVGTEAFF. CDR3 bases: TGTGCCAGCAGTACCGGGCCAGGAGTTGTCGGCACTGAAGCTTTCTTT.

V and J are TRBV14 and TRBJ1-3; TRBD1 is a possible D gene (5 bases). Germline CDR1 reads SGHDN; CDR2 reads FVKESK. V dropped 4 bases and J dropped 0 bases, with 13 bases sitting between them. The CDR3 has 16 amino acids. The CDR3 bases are TGTGCCAGCAGCCGACAGAGATTATCCTCTGGAAACACCATATATTTT. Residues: CASSRQRLSSGNTIYF.

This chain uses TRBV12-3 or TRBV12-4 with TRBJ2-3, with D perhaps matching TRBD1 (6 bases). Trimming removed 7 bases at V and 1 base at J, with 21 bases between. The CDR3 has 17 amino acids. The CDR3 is CASTPGTGKGGTDTQYF. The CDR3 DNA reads TGTGCCAGCACTCCTGGGACGGGGAAGGGGGGCACAGATACGCAGTATTTT.

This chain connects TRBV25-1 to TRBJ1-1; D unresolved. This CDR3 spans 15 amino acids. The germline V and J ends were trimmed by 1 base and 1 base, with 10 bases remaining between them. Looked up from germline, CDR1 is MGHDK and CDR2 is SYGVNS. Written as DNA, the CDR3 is TGTGCCAGCAGTGAATCAGTACCTCCGAACACTGAAGCTTTCTTT. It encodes CASSESVPPNTEAFF.

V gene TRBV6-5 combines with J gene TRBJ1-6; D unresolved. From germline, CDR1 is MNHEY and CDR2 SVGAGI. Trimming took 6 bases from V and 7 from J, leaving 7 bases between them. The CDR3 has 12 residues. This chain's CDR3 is CASRPLNSPLHF. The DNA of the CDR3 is TGTGCCAGCAGGCCACTCAATTCACCCCTCCACTTT.

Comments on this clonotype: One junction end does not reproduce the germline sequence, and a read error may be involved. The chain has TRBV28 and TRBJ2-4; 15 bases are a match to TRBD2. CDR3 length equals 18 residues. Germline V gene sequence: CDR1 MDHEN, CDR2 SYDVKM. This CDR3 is CASSLGLAGGLAKNIPYF. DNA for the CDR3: TGTGCCAGCAGCCTGGGACTAGCGGGGGGTCTAGCCAAAAACATTCCGTACTTC.

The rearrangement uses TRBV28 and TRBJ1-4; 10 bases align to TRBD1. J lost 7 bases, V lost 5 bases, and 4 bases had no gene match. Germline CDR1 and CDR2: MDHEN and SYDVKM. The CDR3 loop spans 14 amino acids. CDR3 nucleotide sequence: TGTGCCAGCAGTCCGGACAGGGGGAGTGAAAAACTGTTTTTT. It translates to CASSPDRGSEKLFF.

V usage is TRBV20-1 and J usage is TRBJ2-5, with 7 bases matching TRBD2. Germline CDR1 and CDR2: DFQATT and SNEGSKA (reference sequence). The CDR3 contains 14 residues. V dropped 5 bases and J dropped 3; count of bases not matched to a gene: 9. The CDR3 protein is CSAPGGLLKETQYF. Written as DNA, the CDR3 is TGCAGTGCTCCGGGAGGACTCTTAAAAGAGACCCAGTACTTC.

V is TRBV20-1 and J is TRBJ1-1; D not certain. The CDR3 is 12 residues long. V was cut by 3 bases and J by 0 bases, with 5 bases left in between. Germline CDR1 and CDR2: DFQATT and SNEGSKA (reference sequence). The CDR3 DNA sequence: TGCAGTGCTAGTATTTTGAACACTGAAGCTTTCTTT. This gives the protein CSASILNTEAFF.

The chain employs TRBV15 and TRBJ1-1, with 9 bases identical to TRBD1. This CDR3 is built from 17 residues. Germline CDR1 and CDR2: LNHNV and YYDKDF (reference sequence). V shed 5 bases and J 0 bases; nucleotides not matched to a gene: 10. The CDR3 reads CATSRRRTGVVNTEAFF. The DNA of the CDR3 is TGTGCCACCAGCCGGCGGAGGACAGGGGTTGTGAACACTGAAGCTTTCTTT.

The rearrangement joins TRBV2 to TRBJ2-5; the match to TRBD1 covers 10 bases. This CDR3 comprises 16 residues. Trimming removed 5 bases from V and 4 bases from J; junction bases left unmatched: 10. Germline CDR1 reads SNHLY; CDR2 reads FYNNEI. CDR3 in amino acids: CASSTGTGAWGETQYF. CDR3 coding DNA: TGTGCCAGCAGTACCGGGACAGGGGCGTGGGGAGAGACCCAGTACTTC.

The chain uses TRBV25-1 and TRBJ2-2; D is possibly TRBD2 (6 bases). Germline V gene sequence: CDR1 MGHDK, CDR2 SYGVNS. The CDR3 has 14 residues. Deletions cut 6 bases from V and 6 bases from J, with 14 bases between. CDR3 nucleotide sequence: TGTGCCAGCAGCGGACCGGGGGTATCCGGGGAGCTGTTTTTT. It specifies CASSGPGVSGELFF.

The CDR3 nucleotides are TGTGCCAGCAGCGGCCGCCGGGGACAGGCGGGGGGCAATCAGCCCCAGCATTTT. Protein: CASSGRRGQAGGNQPQHF. The V call is TRBV7-9, the J call TRBJ1-5; 8 nucleotides agree with TRBD1. V dropped 5 bases and J dropped 2; count of bases not matched to a gene: 14. From germline, CDR1 is SEHNR and CDR2 FQNEAQ (reference sequence). The CDR3 consists of 18 residues.

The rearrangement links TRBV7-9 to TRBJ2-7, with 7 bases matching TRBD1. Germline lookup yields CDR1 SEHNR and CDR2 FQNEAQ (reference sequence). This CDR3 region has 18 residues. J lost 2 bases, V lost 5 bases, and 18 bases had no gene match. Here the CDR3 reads CASSPLLQGRVQAYEQYF. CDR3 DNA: TGTGCCAGCAGCCCGTTGCTACAGGGGAGAGTACAAGCCTACGAGCAGTACTTC.

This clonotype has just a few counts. The CDR3 coding sequence is TGTGCCAGTAGTGTCTCAATGTCGTTAGGCGCTAGCAATCAGCCCCAGCATTTT. Translating gives CASSVSMSLGASNQPQHF. V usage is TRBV19 and J usage is TRBJ1-5, with unresolved D. This CDR3 spans 18 amino acids. Germline loops: CDR1 LNHDA, CDR2 SQIVND (reference sequence). V lost 5 bases, J lost 0 bases, and 20 bases lay in between.

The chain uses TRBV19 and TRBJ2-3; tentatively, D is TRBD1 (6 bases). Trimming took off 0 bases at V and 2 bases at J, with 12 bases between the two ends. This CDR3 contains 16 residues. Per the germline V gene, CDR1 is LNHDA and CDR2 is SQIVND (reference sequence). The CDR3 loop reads CASSIEGGQDTDTQYF. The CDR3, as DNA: TGTGCCAGTAGTATAGAAGGGGGACAAGACACAGATACGCAGTATTTT.

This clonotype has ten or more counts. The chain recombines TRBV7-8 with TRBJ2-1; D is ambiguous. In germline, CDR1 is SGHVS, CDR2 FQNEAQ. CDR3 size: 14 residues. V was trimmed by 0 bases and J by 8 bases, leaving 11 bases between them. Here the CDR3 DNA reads TGTGCCAGCAGCTTAGCGTGGAGCCTCGATGAGCAGTTCTTC. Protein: CASSLAWSLDEQFF.

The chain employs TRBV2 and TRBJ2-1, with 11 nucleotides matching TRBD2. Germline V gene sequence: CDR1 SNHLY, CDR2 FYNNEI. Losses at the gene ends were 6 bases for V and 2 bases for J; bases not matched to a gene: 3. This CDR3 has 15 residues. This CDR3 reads CASRSSGRTYNEQFF. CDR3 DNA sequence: TGTGCCAGCAGATCTAGCGGGAGGACCTACAATGAGCAGTTCTTC. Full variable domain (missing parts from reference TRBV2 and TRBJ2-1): EPEVTQTPSHQVTQMGQEVILRCVPISNHLYFYWYRQILGQKVEFLVSFYNNEISEKSEIFDDQFSVERPDGSNFTLKIRSTKLEDSAMYFCASRSSGRTYNEQFFGPGTRLTVL.

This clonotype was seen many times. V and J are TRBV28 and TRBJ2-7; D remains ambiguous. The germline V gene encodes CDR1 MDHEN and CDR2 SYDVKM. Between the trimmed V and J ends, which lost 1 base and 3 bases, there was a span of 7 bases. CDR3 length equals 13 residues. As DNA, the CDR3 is TGTGCCAGCAGTTTATCGGTTTACTACGAGCAGTACTTC. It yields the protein CASSLSVYYEQYF.